This TCR beta chain was documented in a study of T cell responses to AZD1222 COVID-19 vaccine. General study results and limits: Spike-specific TCR breadth and depth both grew after two AZD1222 doses.

Method: immunoSEQ multiplex PCR; TCRdb's copy keeps in-frame clones and lacks some. The data hold 85,000 to 90,000 clones, with 85% to 90% observed a single time. Notes on this clone: Its antigen is still unknown.

Germline trimming cut 5 bases from V and 2 bases from J; bases unmatched to any gene: 13. Per the germline V gene, CDR1 is SGHVS and CDR2 is FQNEAQ. The CDR3 contains 19 residues. The TCR was taken from an adult in good health. The chain is built from TRBV7-8 and TRBJ1-5, with 12 bases that match TRBD1. The specimen was peripheral blood, collected on day 0 of MenACWY control vaccination. The CDR3 here is CASSPGTGGAWGGNQPQHF. The CDR3 DNA is TGTGCCAGCAGCCCGGGGACAGGGGGCGCTTGGGGGGGCAATCAGCCCCAGCATTTT.